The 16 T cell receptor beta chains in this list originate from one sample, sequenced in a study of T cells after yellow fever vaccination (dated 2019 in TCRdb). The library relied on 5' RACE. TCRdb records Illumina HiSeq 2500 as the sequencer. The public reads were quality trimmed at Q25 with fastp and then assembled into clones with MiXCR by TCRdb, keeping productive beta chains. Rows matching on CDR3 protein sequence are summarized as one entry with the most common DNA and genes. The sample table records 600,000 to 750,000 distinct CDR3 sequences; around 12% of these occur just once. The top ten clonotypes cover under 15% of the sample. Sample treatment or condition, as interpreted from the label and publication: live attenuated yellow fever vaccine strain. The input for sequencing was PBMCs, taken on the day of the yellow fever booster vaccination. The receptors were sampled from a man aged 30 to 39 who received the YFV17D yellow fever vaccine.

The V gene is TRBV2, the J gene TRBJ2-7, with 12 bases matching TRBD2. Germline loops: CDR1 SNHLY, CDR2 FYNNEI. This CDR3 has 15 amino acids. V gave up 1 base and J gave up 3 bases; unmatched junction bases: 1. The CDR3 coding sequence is TGTGCCAGCAGTGAAGGGACTAGCGGGATCTACGAGCAGTACTTC. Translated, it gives CASSEGTSGIYEQYF.

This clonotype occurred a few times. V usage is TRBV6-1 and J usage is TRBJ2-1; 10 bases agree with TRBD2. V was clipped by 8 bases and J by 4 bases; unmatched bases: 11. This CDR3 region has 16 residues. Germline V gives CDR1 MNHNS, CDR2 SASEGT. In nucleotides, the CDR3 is TGTGCCAGCGGGACCTCACGGACTAGCGGATACAATGAGCAGTTCTTC. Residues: CASGTSRTSGYNEQFF.

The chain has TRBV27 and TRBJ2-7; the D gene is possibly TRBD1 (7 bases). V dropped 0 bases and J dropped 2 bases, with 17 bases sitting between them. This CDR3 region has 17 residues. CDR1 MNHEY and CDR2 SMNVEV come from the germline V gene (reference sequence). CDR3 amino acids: CASSLSSGRGATYEQYF. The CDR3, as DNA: TGTGCCAGCAGTTTATCGTCGGGCAGGGGGGCAACCTACGAGCAGTACTTC.

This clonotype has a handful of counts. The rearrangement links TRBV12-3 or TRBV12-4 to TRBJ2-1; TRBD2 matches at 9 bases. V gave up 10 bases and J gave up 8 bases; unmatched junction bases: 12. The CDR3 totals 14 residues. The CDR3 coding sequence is TGTGCCATCTGTAGCGGGAGACAGTGGGATGAGCAGTTCTTC. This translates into CAICSGRQWDEQFF.

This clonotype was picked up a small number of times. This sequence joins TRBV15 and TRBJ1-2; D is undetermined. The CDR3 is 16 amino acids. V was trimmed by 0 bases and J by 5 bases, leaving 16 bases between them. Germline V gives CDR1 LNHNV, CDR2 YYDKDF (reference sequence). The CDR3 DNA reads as TGTGCCACCAGCAGAGATTGGGCAGCCGTAACTTATGGCTACACCTTC. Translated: CATSRDWAAVTYGYTF.

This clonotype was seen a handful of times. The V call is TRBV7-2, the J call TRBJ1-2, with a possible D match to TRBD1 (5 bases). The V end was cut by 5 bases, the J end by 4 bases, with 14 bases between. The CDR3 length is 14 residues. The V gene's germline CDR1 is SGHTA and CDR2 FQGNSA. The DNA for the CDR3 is TGTGCCAGCAGCCAAGCGGGACCCATCTATGGCTACACCTTC. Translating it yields CASSQAGPIYGYTF.

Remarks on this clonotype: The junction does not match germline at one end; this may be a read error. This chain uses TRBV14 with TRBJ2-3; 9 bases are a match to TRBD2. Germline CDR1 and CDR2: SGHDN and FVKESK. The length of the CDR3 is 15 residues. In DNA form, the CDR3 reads TGTCCCAGCAGCCAAGATAGCACTAGCGGGCTTACGCAGTATTTT. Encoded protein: CPSSQDSTSGLTQYF.

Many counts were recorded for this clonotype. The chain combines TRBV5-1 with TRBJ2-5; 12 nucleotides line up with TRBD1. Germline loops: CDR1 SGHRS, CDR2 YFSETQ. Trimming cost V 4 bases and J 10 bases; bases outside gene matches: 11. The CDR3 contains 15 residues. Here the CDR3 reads CASSLRGQGAEDQYF. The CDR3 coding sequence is TGCGCCAGCAGCCTAAGGGGACAGGGGGCGGAGGACCAGTACTTC.

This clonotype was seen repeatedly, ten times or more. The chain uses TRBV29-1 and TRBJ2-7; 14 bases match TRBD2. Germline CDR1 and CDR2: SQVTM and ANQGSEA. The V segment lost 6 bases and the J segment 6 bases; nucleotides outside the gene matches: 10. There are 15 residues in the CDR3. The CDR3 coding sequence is TGCAGCGTCCTTCCTGGGACTAGCGGGAGTGGCGAGCAGTACTTC. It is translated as CSVLPGTSGSGEQYF.

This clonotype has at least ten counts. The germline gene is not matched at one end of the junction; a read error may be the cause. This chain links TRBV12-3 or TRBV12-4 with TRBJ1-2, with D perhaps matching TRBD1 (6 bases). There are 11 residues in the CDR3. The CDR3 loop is CASSLQGGYTF. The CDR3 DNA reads TGCGCCAGCAGCTTACAGGGTGGCTACACCTTC.

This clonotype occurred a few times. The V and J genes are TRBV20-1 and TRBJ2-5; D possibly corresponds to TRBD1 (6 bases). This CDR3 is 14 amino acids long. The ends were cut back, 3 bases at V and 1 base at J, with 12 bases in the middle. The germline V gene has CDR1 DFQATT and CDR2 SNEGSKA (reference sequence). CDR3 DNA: TGCAGTGCTAGCTCCGGGACATTCCAAGAGACCCAGTACTTC. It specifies CSASSGTFQETQYF.

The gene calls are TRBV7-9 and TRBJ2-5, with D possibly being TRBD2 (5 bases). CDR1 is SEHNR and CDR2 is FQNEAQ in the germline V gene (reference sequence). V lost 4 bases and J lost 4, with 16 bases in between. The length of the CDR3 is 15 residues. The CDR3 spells CASSSFHTRVETQYF. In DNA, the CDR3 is TGTGCCAGCAGCTCGTTCCATACTAGGGTAGAGACCCAGTACTTC.

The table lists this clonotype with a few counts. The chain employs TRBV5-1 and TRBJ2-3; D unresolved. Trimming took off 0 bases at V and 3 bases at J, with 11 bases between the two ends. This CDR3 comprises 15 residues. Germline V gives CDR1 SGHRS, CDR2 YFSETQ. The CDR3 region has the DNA TGCGCCAGCAGCTTGGGCCTAGTGGATACAGATACGCAGTATTTT. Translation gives CASSLGLVDTDTQYF. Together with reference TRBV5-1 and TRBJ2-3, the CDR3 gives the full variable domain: KAGVTQTPRYLIKTRGQQVTLSCSPISGHRSVSWYQQTPGQGLQFLFEYFSETQRNKGNFPGRFSGRQFSNSRSEMNVSTLELGDSALYLCASSLGLVDTDTQYFGPGTRLTVL.

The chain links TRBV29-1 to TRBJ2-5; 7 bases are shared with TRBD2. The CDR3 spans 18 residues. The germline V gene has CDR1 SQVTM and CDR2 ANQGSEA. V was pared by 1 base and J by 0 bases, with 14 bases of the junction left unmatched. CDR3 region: CSVEGGGIPPIDQETQYF. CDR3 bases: TGCAGCGTTGAAGGCGGGGGTATCCCACCAATTGACCAAGAGACCCAGTACTTC.

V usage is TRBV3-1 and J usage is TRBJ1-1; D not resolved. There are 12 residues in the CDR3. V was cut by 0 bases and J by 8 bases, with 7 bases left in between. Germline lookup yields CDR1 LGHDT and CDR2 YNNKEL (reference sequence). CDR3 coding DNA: TGTGCCAGCAGCCAAGATGGAGCAGAAGCTTTCTTT. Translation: CASSQDGAEAFF.

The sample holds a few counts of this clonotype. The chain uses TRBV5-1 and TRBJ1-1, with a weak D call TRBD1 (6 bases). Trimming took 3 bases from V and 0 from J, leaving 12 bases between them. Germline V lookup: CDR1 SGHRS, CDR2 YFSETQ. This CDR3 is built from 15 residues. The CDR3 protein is CASSSGENMNTEAFF. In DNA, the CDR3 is TGCGCCAGCAGCTCAGGGGAAAACATGAACACTGAAGCTTTCTTT.